The rows below give T cell receptor beta chains drawn from one sample of a study of blood T cell repertoires in COVID-19. Libraries were prepared by immunoSEQ multiplex PCR; TCRdb keeps only in-frame clonotypes and omits some of them. The sample holds approximately 300,000 clones; approximately 90% are singletons and the top ten take 0.7% to 0.9%. Sample: peripheral blood. These receptors were obtained from a man aged 25 to 40 with acute or convalescent COVID-19. The CDR3 runs from the conserved cysteine through the conserved F or W.

J gene: TRBJ2-3
V gene: TRBV5-1
CDR3 protein: CASSLEQVTDTQYF

J gene: TRBJ1-2
V gene: TRBV10-1
CDR3 protein: CASSDGGSGYTF

J gene: TRBJ1-6
V gene: TRBV28
CDR3 protein: CASSLAGQGSYNSPLHF

J gene: TRBJ2-2
V gene: TRBV28
CDR3 protein: CASSSSGTVKTGELFF

J gene: TRBJ1-1
V gene: TRBV11-2
CDR3 protein: CASSLDQFNMGRNTEAFF

J gene: TRBJ2-1
V gene: TRBV27
CDR3 protein: CASRFLVETYNEQFF

J gene: TRBJ2-3
V gene: TRBV19
CDR3 protein: CASSPGLAVLTQYF

J gene: TRBJ2-7
V gene: TRBV28
CDR3 protein: CASATGGKGYEQYF

J gene: TRBJ1-3
V gene: TRBV5-1
CDR3 protein: CASSLARPGRTGNTIYF

J gene: TRBJ1-1
V gene: TRBV19
CDR3 protein: CASSIGATGFTEAFF

J gene: TRBJ2-3
V gene: TRBV7-3
CDR3 protein: CASSPTGRHQRTDTQYF

J gene: TRBJ2-7
V gene: TRBV5-6
CDR3 protein: CASSAGTGTYEQYF

J gene: TRBJ2-2
V gene: TRBV9
CDR3 protein: CASSPRSGTGGEAGELFF

J gene: TRBJ2-3
V gene: TRBV5-1
CDR3 protein: CASSLESSTDTQYF

J gene: TRBJ2-2
V gene: TRBV4-1
CDR3 protein: CASSQEGQGTGELFF

J gene: TRBJ2-7
V gene: TRBV6-1
CDR3 protein: CASSEQSYEQYF

J gene: TRBJ1-1
V gene: TRBV9
CDR3 protein: CASSVVTGTEAFF

J gene: TRBJ2-1
V gene: TRBV7-3
CDR3 protein: CASSQASGTGVNEQFF

J gene: TRBJ1-2
V gene: TRBV18
CDR3 protein: CASSPVTLSNYGYTF

J gene: TRBJ2-7
V gene: TRBV12-5
CDR3 protein: CASGLIGTSYEQYF

J gene: TRBJ2-5
V gene: TRBV24-1
CDR3 protein: CATSDQGTGTGETQYF

J gene: TRBJ1-1
V gene: TRBV6-5
CDR3 protein: CASSYIGSGGRTEAFF

J gene: TRBJ1-3
V gene: TRBV28
CDR3 protein: CASTPRGNLYVHSGNTIYF

J gene: TRBJ2-7
V gene: TRBV7-9
CDR3 protein: CALVAGTGYEQYF

J gene: TRBJ1-4
V gene: TRBV5-8
CDR3 protein: CASSIGTTVTNEKLFF

J gene: TRBJ1-5
V gene: TRBV9
CDR3 protein: CASSVGDRFNQPQHF

J gene: TRBJ2-1
V gene: TRBV5-6
CDR3 protein: CASSLGHPYNEQFF

J gene: TRBJ2-7
V gene: TRBV7-8
CDR3 protein: CASSTKTSGEQYF